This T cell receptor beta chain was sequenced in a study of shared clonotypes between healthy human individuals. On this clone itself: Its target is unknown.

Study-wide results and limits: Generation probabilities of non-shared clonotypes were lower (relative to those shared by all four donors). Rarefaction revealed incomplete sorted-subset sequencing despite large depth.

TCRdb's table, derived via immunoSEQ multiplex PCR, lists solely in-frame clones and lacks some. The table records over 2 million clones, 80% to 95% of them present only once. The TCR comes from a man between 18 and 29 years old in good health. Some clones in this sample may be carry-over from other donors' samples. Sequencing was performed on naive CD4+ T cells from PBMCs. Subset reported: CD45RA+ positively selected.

The CDR3 spells CASSDNPDTHKHEKLFF. The CDR3 DNA reads as TGTGCCAGCAGTGATAATCCCGACACCCATAAGCACGAAAAACTGTTTTTT. The chain employs TRBV2 and TRBJ1-4; D is undetermined. Germline CDR1 and CDR2: SNHLY and FYNNEI. V was cut by 3 bases and J by 8 bases, with 22 bases left in between. The CDR3 spans 17 residues.